The next 16 T cell receptor beta chains were all read from a single sample in a study of graft-versus-host responses after intestinal transplantation. These receptors have no identified antigens. Here immunoSEQ multiplex PCR was the method, and the copy in TCRdb shows in-frame clones only, minus some. The table shows 130,000 to 150,000 clones, with 92% occurring only once. Sample: unstimulated CD4+ T cells sorted from spleen or lymph node cells, taken before intestinal transplant. Source of these receptors: a human donor who received an intestinal transplant.

CDR3 in DNA: TGTGCCACCAGCAGAGATAGGAATCAGCCCCAGCATTTT. This encodes CATSRDRNQPQHF. The chain couples TRBV15 to TRBJ1-5; D gene ambiguous. Germline V lookup: CDR1 LNHNV, CDR2 YYDKDF (reference sequence). The CDR3 spans 13 residues. The V end was cut by 0 bases, the J end by 4 bases, with 4 bases between.

V is TRBV6-5 and J is TRBJ1-1; the D is unclear. Trimming took 2 bases from V and 0 from J, leaving 10 bases between them. There are 15 residues in the CDR3. In germline, CDR1 is MNHEY, CDR2 SVGAGI. CDR3 loop: CASSYRGSMNTEAFF. In DNA, the CDR3 is TGTGCCAGCAGTTACCGAGGGAGCATGAACACTGAAGCTTTCTTT.

V gene TRBV25-1 combines with J gene TRBJ1-4; D is possibly TRBD1 (5 bases). The CDR3 is made up of 17 amino acids. Germline V CDR1 and CDR2: MGHDK, SYGVNS. Trimming stripped 6 bases from V and 0 bases from J, with 17 bases between. CDR3 nucleotide sequence: TGTGCCAGCAGCCCCAGGGCGCGGGTTTCAACTAATGAAAAACTGTTTTTT. Encoded protein: CASSPRARVSTNEKLFF.

This chain links TRBV7-3 with TRBJ1-2; D gene unclear. The CDR3 totals 15 residues. The V end lost 5 bases, the J end lost 8 bases, and 21 bases lay between the germline ends. CDR1 and CDR2 (germline): SGHTA, FQGTGA. This chain's CDR3 is CASSPTDASSGGYTF. The CDR3 DNA sequence: TGTGCCAGCAGCCCGACTGACGCAAGTAGTGGGGGCTACACCTTC.

The rearrangement links TRBV4-1 to TRBJ2-7; D is tentatively TRBD1 or TRBD2 (5 bases each). Germline V gene sequence: CDR1 MGHRA, CDR2 YSYEKL. Trimming shortened V by 1 base and J by 2 bases, and 18 bases separated the two germline ends. The CDR3 runs 17 residues. The DNA for the CDR3 is TGCGCCAGCAGCCAAGGTCGATTGGGGGTCCTCCCCTACGAGCAGTACTTC. Translating it yields CASSQGRLGVLPYEQYF.

This chain uses TRBV2 with TRBJ2-7; a possible D gene is TRBD2 (7 bases). CDR3 length: 14 amino acids. Germline values: CDR1 SNHLY, CDR2 FYNNEI. The germline V and J ends were trimmed by 7 bases and 4 bases, with 17 bases remaining between them. DNA for the CDR3: TGTGCCAGCAAAGAAGGGGGGGCTTCTTACGAGCAGTACTTC. Translation: CASKEGGASYEQYF.

This chain uses TRBV11-2 with TRBJ1-2, with D possibly matching TRBD1 (6 bases). CDR3 size: 14 residues. Between the trimmed V and J ends, which lost 2 bases and 3 bases, there was a span of 10 bases. Germline values: CDR1 SGHAT, CDR2 FQNNGV. The CDR3 protein is CASSLWTVDYGYTF. The CDR3 DNA is TGTGCCAGCAGCTTATGGACAGTAGACTATGGCTACACCTTC. Full variable domain (rest looked up from reference TRBV11-2 and TRBJ1-2): EAGVAQSPRYKIIEKRQSVAFWCNPISGHATLYWYQQILGQGPKLLIQFQNNGVVDDSQLPKDRFSAERLKGVDSTLKIQPAKLEDSAVYLCASSLWTVDYGYTFGSGTRLTVV.

J is TRBJ1-1 and V is TRBV10-3; a weak D match, TRBD1 (5 bases). The germline V gene has CDR1 ENHRY and CDR2 SYGVKD. The CDR3 loop spans 14 amino acids. Trimming shortened V by 7 bases and J by 0 bases, and 12 bases separated the two germline ends. For the CDR3, the DNA is TGTGCCATCACAGGGTCCGCCCTGAACACTGAAGCTTTCTTT. Protein product: CAITGSALNTEAFF.

The chain is built from TRBV29-1 and TRBJ2-1, with D uncertain. Trimming left V 5 bases short and J 8 bases short, with 16 bases between. The CDR3 is 13 residues long. Germline CDR1 and CDR2: SQVTM and ANQGSEA. The CDR3 DNA reads TGCAGCGTTTCAAGCGCCAGATCCTATGAGCAGTTCTTC. Translating gives CSVSSARSYEQFF.

The V gene is TRBV18, the J gene TRBJ1-2; the D gene is possibly TRBD1 (5 bases). CDR1 and CDR2 (germline): KGHSH, LQKENI. This CDR3 comprises 15 residues. Deletions cut 0 bases from V and 4 bases from J, with 12 bases between. In DNA, the CDR3 is TGTGCCAGCTCACCACCGTCGACAGTCCCCTATGGCTACACCTTC. Translation: CASSPPSTVPYGYTF. The full variable domain, rest sourced from reference TRBV18 and TRBJ1-2, is NAGVMQNPRHLVRRRGQEARLRCSPMKGHSHVYWYRQLPEEGLKFMVYLQKENIIDESGMPKERFSAEFPKEGPSILRIQQVVRGDSAAYFCASSPPSTVPYGYTFGSGTRLTVV.

The rearrangement joins TRBV5-1 to TRBJ2-5; weak D call: TRBD1 (5 bases). The CDR3 is 13 residues long. V lost 4 bases, J lost 2 bases, and 9 bases lay in between. The germline CDR1 and CDR2 sequences are SGHRS and YFSETQ. This chain's CDR3 is CASSRQLQETQYF. In DNA, the CDR3 is TGCGCCAGCAGCCGACAGTTACAAGAGACCCAGTACTTC.

As concerns this clone: The sample has other DNA sequences that encode this CDR3 too. The chain employs TRBV7-3 and TRBJ2-1; 11 positions match TRBD2. V was pared by 5 bases and J by 6 bases, with 9 bases of the junction left unmatched. This CDR3 region has 16 residues. Germline values: CDR1 SGHTA, CDR2 FQGTGA. The CDR3 spells CASSRLALAGANEQFF. Here the CDR3 DNA reads TGTGCCAGCAGCCGCCTCGCACTAGCGGGGGCCAATGAGCAGTTCTTC. Full variable domain (outside the CDR3, taken from reference TRBV7-3 and TRBJ2-1): GAGVSQTPSNKVTEKGKYVELRCDPISGHTALYWYRQSLGQGPEFLIYFQGTGAADDSGLPNDRFFAVRPEGSVSTLKIQRTERGDSAVYLCASSRLALAGANEQFFGPGTRLTVL.

The sample holds a few counts of this clone. The chain is built from TRBV7-2 and TRBJ1-3; the D gene is possibly TRBD1 (6 bases). The CDR3 runs 12 residues. Between the trimmed V and J ends, which lost 5 bases and 10 bases, there was a span of 12 bases. Per germline, CDR1 SGHTA and CDR2 FQGNSA. CDR3 sequence: CASSIGDRTIYF. The CDR3 DNA reads as TGTGCCAGCAGCATTGGAGACAGGACCATATATTTT.

This chain joins TRBV2 and TRBJ1-6, with D maybe TRBD1 (5 bases). Germline V lookup: CDR1 SNHLY, CDR2 FYNNEI. V was trimmed by 8 bases and J by 6 bases, leaving 11 bases between them. CDR3 size: 13 residues. The CDR3 DNA reads TGTGCCAGCGTTTGGGGCAGTAATTCACCCCTCCACTTT. Amino acid sequence: CASVWGSNSPLHF.

The chain carries TRBV5-1 and TRBJ2-7; 10 bases line up with TRBD2. V dropped 4 bases and J dropped 3; count of bases not matched to a gene: 4. Germline V CDR1 and CDR2: SGHRS, YFSETQ. The CDR3 is 14 amino acids. CDR3 bases: TGCGCCAGCAGCATAGCGGGAGGAAGCTACGAGCAGTACTTC. Its protein is CASSIAGGSYEQYF.

The chain has TRBV27 and TRBJ1-1; a possible D gene is TRBD1 (5 bases). V was shortened by 2 bases and J by 0 bases, with 13 bases between the two germline ends. Per germline, CDR1 MNHEY and CDR2 SMNVEV (reference sequence). This CDR3 spans 16 amino acids. In nucleotides, the CDR3 is TGTGCCAGCAGTTTAGGGCCGACGGACATGAACACTGAAGCTTTCTTT. It is translated as CASSLGPTDMNTEAFF.